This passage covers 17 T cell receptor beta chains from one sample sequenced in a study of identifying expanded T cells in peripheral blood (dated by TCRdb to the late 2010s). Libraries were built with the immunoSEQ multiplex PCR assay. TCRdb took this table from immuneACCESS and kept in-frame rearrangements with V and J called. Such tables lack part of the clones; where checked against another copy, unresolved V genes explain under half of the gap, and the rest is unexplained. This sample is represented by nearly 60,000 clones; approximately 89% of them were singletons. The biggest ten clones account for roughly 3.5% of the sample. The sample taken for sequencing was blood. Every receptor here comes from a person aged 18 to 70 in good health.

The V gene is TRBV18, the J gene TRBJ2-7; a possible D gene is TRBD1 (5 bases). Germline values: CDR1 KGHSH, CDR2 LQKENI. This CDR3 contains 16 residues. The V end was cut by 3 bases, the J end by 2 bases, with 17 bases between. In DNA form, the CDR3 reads TGTGCCAGCTCACCCCCCGTGGGGCCTGGGACCTACGAGCAGTACTTC. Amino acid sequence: CASSPPVGPGTYEQYF.

CDR3 residues: CASSGGGTGDTQYF. As DNA, the CDR3 is TGCGCCAGTTCGGGGGGCGGGACAGGAGATACGCAGTATTTT. The chain joins TRBV5-1 to TRBJ2-3; tentatively, D is TRBD1 (8 bases). CDR3 length: 14 residues. Germline CDR1 is SGHRS and CDR2 is YFSETQ. V was cut by 8 bases and J by 5 bases, with 18 bases left in between.

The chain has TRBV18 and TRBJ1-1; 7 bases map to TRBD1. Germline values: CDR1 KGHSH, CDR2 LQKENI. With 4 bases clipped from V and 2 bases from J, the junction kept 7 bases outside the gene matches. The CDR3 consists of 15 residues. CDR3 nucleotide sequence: TGTGCCAGCTCACGGGAGACAGGGAGCAACACTGAAGCTTTCTTT. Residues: CASSRETGSNTEAFF. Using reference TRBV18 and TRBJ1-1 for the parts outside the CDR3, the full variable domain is NAGVMQNPRHLVRRRGQEARLRCSPMKGHSHVYWYRQLPEEGLKFMVYLQKENIIDESGMPKERFSAEFPKEGPSILRIQQVVRGDSAAYFCASSRETGSNTEAFFGQGTRLTVV.

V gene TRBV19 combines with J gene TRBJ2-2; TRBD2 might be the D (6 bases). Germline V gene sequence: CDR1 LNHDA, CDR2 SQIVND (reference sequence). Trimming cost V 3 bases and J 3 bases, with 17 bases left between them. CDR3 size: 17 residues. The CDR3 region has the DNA TGTGCCAGTAGTATCATCTCTAGCGCGTCGTACACCGGGGAGCTGTTTTTT. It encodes CASSIISSASYTGELFF.

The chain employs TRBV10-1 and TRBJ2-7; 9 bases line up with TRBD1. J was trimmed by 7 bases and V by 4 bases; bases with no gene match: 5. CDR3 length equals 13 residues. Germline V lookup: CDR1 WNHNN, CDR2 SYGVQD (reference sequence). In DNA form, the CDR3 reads TGCGCCAGCAGTGGGACAGGGGCCGGGGAGCAGTACTTC. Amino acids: CASSGTGAGEQYF.

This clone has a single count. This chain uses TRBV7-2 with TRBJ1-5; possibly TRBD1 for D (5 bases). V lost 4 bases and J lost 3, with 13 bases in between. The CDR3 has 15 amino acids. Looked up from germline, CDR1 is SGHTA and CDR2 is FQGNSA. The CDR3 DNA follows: TGTGCCAGCAGCTCGGGACTAGGAAACAATCAGCCCCAGCATTTT. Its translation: CASSSGLGNNQPQHF.

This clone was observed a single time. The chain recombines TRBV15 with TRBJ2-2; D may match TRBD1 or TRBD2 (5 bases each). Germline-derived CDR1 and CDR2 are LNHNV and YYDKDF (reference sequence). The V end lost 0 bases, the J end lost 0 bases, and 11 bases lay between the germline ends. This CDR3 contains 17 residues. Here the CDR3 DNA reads TGTGCCACCAGCAGAGATCGAGGGGATCCGAACACCGGGGAGCTGTTTTTT. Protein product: CATSRDRGDPNTGELFF.

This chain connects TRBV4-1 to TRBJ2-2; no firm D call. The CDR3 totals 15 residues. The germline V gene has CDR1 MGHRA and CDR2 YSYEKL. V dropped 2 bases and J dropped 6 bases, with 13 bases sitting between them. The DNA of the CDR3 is TGCGCCAGCAGCCAAAGACCCGGAATGGCCGGGGAGCTGTTTTTT. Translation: CASSQRPGMAGELFF.

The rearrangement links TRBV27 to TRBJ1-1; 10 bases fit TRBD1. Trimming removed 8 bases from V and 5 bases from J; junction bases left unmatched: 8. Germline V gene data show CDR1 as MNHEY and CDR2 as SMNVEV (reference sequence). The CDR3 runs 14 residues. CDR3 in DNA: TGTGCCAGCGGGGGGACAGGGGCGAGGACTGAAGCTTTCTTT. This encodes CASGGTGARTEAFF.

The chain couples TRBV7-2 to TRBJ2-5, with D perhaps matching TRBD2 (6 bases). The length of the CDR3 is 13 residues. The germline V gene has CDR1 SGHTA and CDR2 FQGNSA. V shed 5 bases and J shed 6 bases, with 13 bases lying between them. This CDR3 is CASSQASEKTQYF. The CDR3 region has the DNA TGTGCCAGCAGCCAAGCTAGCGAGAAGACCCAGTACTTC.

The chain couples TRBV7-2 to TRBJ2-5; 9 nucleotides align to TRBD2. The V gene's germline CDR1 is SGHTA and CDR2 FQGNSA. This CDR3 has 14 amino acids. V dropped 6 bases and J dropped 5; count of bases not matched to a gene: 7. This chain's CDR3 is CASSPSGRIETQYF. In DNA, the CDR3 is TGTGCCAGCAGTCCAAGCGGGAGGATCGAGACCCAGTACTTC.

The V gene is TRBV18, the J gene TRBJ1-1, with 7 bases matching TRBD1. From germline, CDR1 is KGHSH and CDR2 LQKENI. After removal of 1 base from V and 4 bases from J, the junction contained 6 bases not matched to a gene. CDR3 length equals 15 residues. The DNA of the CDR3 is TGTGCCAGCTCACCACGGGACAGCGTAACCACTGAAGCTTTCTTT. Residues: CASSPRDSVTTEAFF.

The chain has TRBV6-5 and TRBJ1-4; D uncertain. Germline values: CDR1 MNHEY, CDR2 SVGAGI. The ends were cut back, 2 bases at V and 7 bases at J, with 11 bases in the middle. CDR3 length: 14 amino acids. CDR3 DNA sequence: TGTGCCAGCAGTTACGGCGGGAGCGCTGAAAAACTGTTTTTT. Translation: CASSYGGSAEKLFF.

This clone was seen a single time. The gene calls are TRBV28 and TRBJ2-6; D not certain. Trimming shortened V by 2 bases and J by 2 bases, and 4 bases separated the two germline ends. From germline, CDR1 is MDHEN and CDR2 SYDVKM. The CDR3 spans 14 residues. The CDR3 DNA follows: TGTGCCAGCAGTTTACGAGCTGGGGCCAACGTCCTGACTTTC. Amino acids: CASSLRAGANVLTF.

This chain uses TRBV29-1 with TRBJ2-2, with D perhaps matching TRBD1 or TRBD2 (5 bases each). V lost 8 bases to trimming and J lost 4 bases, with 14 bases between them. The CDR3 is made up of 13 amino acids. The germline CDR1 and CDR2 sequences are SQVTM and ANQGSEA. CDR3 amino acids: CSSYLGTTGELFF. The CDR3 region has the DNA TGCAGCTCATACCTAGGGACCACCGGGGAGCTGTTTTTT.

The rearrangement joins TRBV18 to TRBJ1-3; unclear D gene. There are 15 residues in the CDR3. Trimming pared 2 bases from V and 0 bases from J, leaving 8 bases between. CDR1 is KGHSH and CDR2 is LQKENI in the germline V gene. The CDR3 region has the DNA TGTGCCAGCTCACCATTCACGGACTCTGGAAACACCATATATTTT. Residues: CASSPFTDSGNTIYF.

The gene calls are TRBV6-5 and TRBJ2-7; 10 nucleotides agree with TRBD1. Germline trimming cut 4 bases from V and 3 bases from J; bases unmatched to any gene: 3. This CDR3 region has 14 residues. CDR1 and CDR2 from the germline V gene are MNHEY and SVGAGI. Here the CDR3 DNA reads TGTGCCAGCAGTTCCTGGGACAGGGGCTACGAGCAGTACTTC. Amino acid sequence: CASSSWDRGYEQYF.